The 26 T cell receptor beta chains below all came from one sample that was sequenced in a study of post-analysis software for immune sequencing data. Points from the study as a whole: Higher frequency in patients than in controls was seen for a handful of TRBV segments, with TRBV5-6, TRBV5-1 and TRBV20-1 among them.

Their recognized antigens are unknown. Unique molecular identifiers had been added to the TCR beta cDNA libraries. TCRdb passed the PCR reads through MiXCR, listing each CDR3 protein once. The sample contains approximately 660,000 distinct CDR3 sequences, approximately 60% of which appear only once. The specimen sequenced was blood. These receptors all stem from a girl aged 2-15 years with multiple sclerosis.

The chain employs TRBV11-2 and TRBJ1-2; possibly TRBD1 for D (6 bases). The CDR3 covers 16 residues. Between the trimmed V and J ends, which lost 4 bases and 3 bases, there was a span of 18 bases. The V gene's germline CDR1 is SGHAT and CDR2 FQNNGV. CDR3 nucleotide sequence: TGTGCCAGCAGCTCCCGGGGGAGTGGGACACACTATGGCTACACCTTC. Its translation: CASSSRGSGTHYGYTF.

This chain links TRBV4-3 with TRBJ2-7, with a tentative D call TRBD2 (7 bases). Germline V lookup: CDR1 LGHNA, CDR2 YSLEER. CDR3 size: 17 residues. V lost 4 bases and J lost 4, with 23 bases in between. The CDR3 nucleotides are TGCGCCAGCAGCCGACCTTCCTACGGGGGGCGAAGGTACGAGCAGTACTTC. Protein sequence: CASSRPSYGGRRYEQYF.

This clonotype has more than one count but fewer than ten. The chain carries TRBV7-2 and TRBJ2-3; TRBD1 is a possible D gene (6 bases). CDR3 length equals 15 residues. V was pared by 2 bases and J by 1 base, with 10 bases between. Germline-derived CDR1 and CDR2 are SGHTA and FQGNSA. The CDR3 sequence is CASSLQGSRTDTQYF. The CDR3 nucleotides are TGTGCCAGCAGCTTACAGGGGTCTCGCACAGATACGCAGTATTTT.

The J gene is TRBJ2-1, the V gene TRBV29-1; no reliable D call. Per germline, CDR1 SQVTM and CDR2 ANQGSEA. V was trimmed by 5 bases and J by 8 bases, leaving 10 bases between them. The CDR3 totals 11 residues. CDR3 DNA sequence: TGCAGCGTTACCAAGGGCTATGAGCAGTTCTTC. Its protein is CSVTKGYEQFF.

This clonotype was seen only a few times. Its ends do not fully match the called genes, so a read error is possible. The chain carries TRBV5-1 and TRBJ1-1, with D perhaps TRBD1 (5 bases). CDR1 SGHRS and CDR2 YFSETQ come from the germline V gene. This CDR3 has 14 residues. The CDR3 DNA reads TGTGCCAGCAGCTTAGCGGGGCAGAACACTGAAGCTTTCTTT. Protein: CASSLAGQNTEAFF.

This clonotype was counted a single time. The V gene is TRBV20-1, the J gene TRBJ2-3; TRBD2 aligns across 8 bases. The V segment lost 8 bases and the J segment 2 bases; nucleotides outside the gene matches: 6. This CDR3 has 13 amino acids. Germline V gives CDR1 DFQATT, CDR2 SNEGSKA (reference sequence). The chain's CDR3 is CSSAGGPTDTQYF. DNA of the CDR3: TGCAGTTCGGCGGGAGGCCCCACAGATACGCAGTATTTT.

The chain carries TRBV7-2 and TRBJ2-2; 12 bases are shared with TRBD1. Per the germline V gene, CDR1 is SGHTA and CDR2 is FQGNSA. The CDR3 is made up of 15 amino acids. V was pared by 1 base and J by 6 bases, with 0 bases of the junction left unmatched. CDR3 in DNA: TGTGCCAGCAGCTTAGGGGACAGGGGGCCCGGGGAGCTGTTTTTT. This codes for CASSLGDRGPGELFF.

The chain couples TRBV6-6 to TRBJ2-1, with D perhaps being TRBD1 or TRBD2 (5 bases each). The germline CDR1 and CDR2 sequences are MNHNY and SVGAGI (reference sequence). The CDR3 has 16 amino acids. The V end was cut by 0 bases, the J end by 3 bases, with 12 bases between. CDR3 in amino acids: CASSYSGERFYNEQFF. The CDR3 DNA is TGTGCCAGCAGTTACTCGGGGGAGCGGTTCTACAATGAGCAGTTCTTC.

The CDR3 loop is CSVLPGQLFNYGYTF. CDR3 nucleotides: TGCAGCGTTCTTCCGGGACAGCTCTTTAACTATGGCTACACCTTC. The V gene is TRBV29-1, the J gene TRBJ1-2; 7 bases map to TRBD1. Germline V lookup: CDR1 SQVTM, CDR2 ANQGSEA. The CDR3 loop spans 15 amino acids. Unmatched junction bases numbered 10, after V lost 5 bases and J lost 1 base.

V gene TRBV7-9 combines with J gene TRBJ2-7, with TRBD1 matching over 9 bases. The DNA end is a closer match to TRBJ2-5, so the J assignment may be wrong. CDR1 and CDR2 (germline): SEHNR, FQNEAQ (reference sequence). The CDR3 consists of 14 residues. The CDR3 loop is CASSIWTGEETQYF. The CDR3 nucleotides are TGTGCCAGCAGCATATGGACAGGGGAAGAGACCCAGTACTTC.

This clonotype appeared a few times. The rearrangement joins TRBV20-1 to TRBJ2-7; 10 bases map to TRBD2. Trimming cost V 4 bases and J 1 base; bases outside gene matches: 1. CDR3 length: 13 residues. The V gene's germline CDR1 is DFQATT and CDR2 SNEGSKA (reference sequence). The CDR3 DNA follows: TGCAGTGCTAAGACTAGCGGGTCCTACGAGCAGTACTTC. Translation: CSAKTSGSYEQYF.

This chain connects TRBV29-1 to TRBJ2-3; either TRBD1 or TRBD2 may supply D (5 bases each). Between the trimmed V and J ends, which lost 5 bases and 2 bases, there was a span of 23 bases. CDR1 is SQVTM, CDR2 ANQGSEA, per germline. This CDR3 has 17 residues. CDR3 in amino acids: CSVLKRMGEVHTDTQYF. As DNA, the CDR3 is TGCAGCGTTCTGAAACGTATGGGGGAAGTTCACACAGATACGCAGTATTTT.

The genes are TRBV7-9 and TRBJ2-7; TRBD1 matches 8 bases. Unmatched junction bases numbered 16, after V lost 5 bases and J lost 1 base. CDR1 is SEHNR and CDR2 is FQNEAQ in the germline V gene (reference sequence). The CDR3 runs 18 residues. Written as DNA, the CDR3 is TGTGCCAGCAGCCCCAACCGACCGACAGGGGACAATTCCTACGAGCAGTACTTC. Protein: CASSPNRPTGDNSYEQYF.

The chain recombines TRBV7-2 with TRBJ2-3; D is possibly TRBD2 (6 bases). The germline V gene has CDR1 SGHTA and CDR2 FQGNSA. The CDR3 contains 16 residues. Trimming pared 0 bases from V and 1 base from J, leaving 11 bases between. CDR3 protein: CASSLAGTSRTDTQYF. CDR3 bases: TGTGCCAGCAGCTTAGCAGGAACTAGCCGCACAGATACGCAGTATTTT.

The V gene is TRBV6-2 or TRBV6-3, the J gene TRBJ2-1; 11 nucleotides match TRBD2. Per the germline V gene, CDR1 is MNHEY and CDR2 is SVGEGT. The CDR3 is 17 amino acids. The junction had 10 bases not matched to a gene; V was cut back by 2 bases and J by 7 bases. CDR3 coding DNA: TGTGCCAGCAGTTACCCCCAGGTTGCTAGCGGGAGGAATGAGCAGTTCTTC. This sequence encodes CASSYPQVASGRNEQFF.

In its sample, this clonotype was seen a few times. The chain links TRBV12-3 or TRBV12-4 to TRBJ2-1, with a possible D match to TRBD2 (6 bases). The CDR3 is made up of 18 amino acids. With 4 bases removed from V and 5 bases from J, the gap between germline ends came to 24 bases. CDR3 sequence (DNA): TGTGCCAGCAGTTCCCCCACCGGGACTGCCCTTATGAACAATGAGCAGTTCTTC. The encoded protein is CASSSPTGTALMNNEQFF.

This chain joins TRBV15 and TRBJ2-1; TRBD1 might be the D (6 bases). CDR1 and CDR2 (germline): LNHNV, YYDKDF (reference sequence). V gave up 9 bases and J gave up 0 bases, with 12 bases separating them. There are 14 residues in the CDR3. The CDR3 nucleotides read TGTGCCACTAGCCGGGACAACTCCTACAATGAGCAGTTCTTC. This translates into CATSRDNSYNEQFF.

V and J are TRBV12-3 or TRBV12-4 and TRBJ1-4; 11 nucleotides match TRBD1. V shed 6 bases and J 8 bases; nucleotides not matched to a gene: 17. CDR3 length equals 18 residues. The CDR3, as DNA: TGTGCCAGCAGCCCAAACCCACCTTGGACAGGGGGCAGAGAAAAACTGTTTTTT. Translation gives CASSPNPPWTGGREKLFF.

This clonotype was recorded a few times. V gene TRBV12-3 or TRBV12-4 combines with J gene TRBJ1-5; D ambiguous. The CDR3 is 14 residues long. V lost 7 bases, J lost 0 bases, and 10 bases lay in between. The CDR3: CASTLGDSNQPQHF. In DNA form, the CDR3 reads TGTGCCAGCACCCTTGGGGATAGCAATCAGCCCCAGCATTTT.

This chain joins TRBV29-1 and TRBJ2-1, with D unresolved. V lost 4 bases and J 6 bases, leaving 4 bases between the germline ends. This CDR3 region has 10 residues. From germline, CDR1 is SQVTM and CDR2 ANQGSEA. CDR3 nucleotide sequence: TGCAGCGTTGCAGCCAATGAGCAGTTCTTC. It codes for CSVAANEQFF.

The V gene is TRBV29-1, the J gene TRBJ2-7, with 9 bases identical to TRBD1. V shed 3 bases and J 0 bases; nucleotides not matched to a gene: 6. This CDR3 has 15 residues. CDR1 is SQVTM and CDR2 is ANQGSEA in the germline V gene. The CDR3 DNA reads TGCAGCGTTGATCACCCGACAGGGGGCTCCTACGAGCAGTACTTC. This encodes CSVDHPTGGSYEQYF.

This clonotype occurred a few times. This chain connects TRBV2 to TRBJ2-1, with D unresolved. The ends were cut back, 7 bases at V and 10 bases at J, with 29 bases in the middle. The CDR3 is 17 amino acids. The germline gives CDR1 SNHLY, CDR2 FYNNEI. The CDR3 sequence is CASIGTQSTLVTREQFF. CDR3 sequence (DNA): TGTGCCAGCATTGGAACTCAATCCACCCTCGTGACTCGGGAGCAGTTCTTC.

This clonotype was recorded a few times. The chain combines TRBV9 with TRBJ2-3, with 10 positions matching TRBD2. This CDR3 is 20 amino acids long. Per germline, CDR1 SGDLS and CDR2 YYNGEE. V was clipped by 0 bases and J by 1 base; unmatched bases: 14. The CDR3 is CASSVGSGTTGTSGTDTQYF. Written as DNA, the CDR3 is TGTGCCAGCAGCGTAGGCTCCGGGACAACCGGGACTAGCGGCACAGATACGCAGTATTTT. The whole variable domain, filled in from reference TRBV9 and TRBJ2-3, reads DSGVTQTPKHLITATGQRVTLRCSPRSGDLSVYWYQQSLDQGLQFLIQYYNGEERAKGNILERFSAQQFPDLHSELNLSSLELGDSALYFCASSVGSGTTGTSGTDTQYFGPGTRLTVL.

This clonotype was seen a handful of times. The genes are TRBV6-2 or TRBV6-3 and TRBJ2-3; no firm D call. The CDR3 sequence is 12 residues long. Trimming left V 7 bases short and J 4 bases short, with 9 bases between. Germline assignment: CDR1 MNHEY and CDR2 SVGEGT. The CDR3: CASKSGSDTQYF. CDR3 coding DNA: TGTGCCAGCAAGAGTGGGTCAGATACGCAGTATTTT.

This clonotype came up once. The chain has TRBV5-6 and TRBJ1-2; 7 nucleotides match TRBD1. This CDR3 spans 16 amino acids. Per the germline V gene, CDR1 is SGHDT and CDR2 is YYEEEE. J gave up 8 bases and V 4 bases, and 17 bases lay outside the gene matches. CDR3: CASSPWDDRARGGYTF. The CDR3 region has the DNA TGTGCCAGCAGCCCTTGGGATGACAGGGCTAGAGGGGGCTACACCTTC.

V and J are TRBV7-2 and TRBJ2-4; 11 positions match TRBD2. The J call is doubtful: the DNA matches TRBJ2-5 better. Germline CDR1 and CDR2: SGHTA and FQGNSA. The CDR3 extends over 15 amino acids. The CDR3: CATKLSGGALETQYF. The CDR3 DNA is TGTGCCACAAAGCTTAGCGGGGGGGCCTTAGAGACCCAGTACTTC.